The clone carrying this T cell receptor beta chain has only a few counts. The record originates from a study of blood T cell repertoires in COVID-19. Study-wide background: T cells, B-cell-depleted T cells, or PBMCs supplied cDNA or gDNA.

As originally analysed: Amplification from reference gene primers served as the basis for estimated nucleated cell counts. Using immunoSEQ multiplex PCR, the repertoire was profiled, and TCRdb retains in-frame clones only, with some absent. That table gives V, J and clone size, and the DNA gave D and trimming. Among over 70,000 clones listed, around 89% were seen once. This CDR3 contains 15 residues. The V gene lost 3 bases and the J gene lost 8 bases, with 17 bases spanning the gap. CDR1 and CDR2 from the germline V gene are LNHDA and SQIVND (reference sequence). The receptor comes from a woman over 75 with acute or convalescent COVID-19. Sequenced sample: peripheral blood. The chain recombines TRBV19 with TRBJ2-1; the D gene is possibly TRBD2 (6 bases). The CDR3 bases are TGTGCCAGTAGTATTACGGGACTCACGACCTATGAGCAGTTCTTC. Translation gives CASSITGLTTYEQFF.